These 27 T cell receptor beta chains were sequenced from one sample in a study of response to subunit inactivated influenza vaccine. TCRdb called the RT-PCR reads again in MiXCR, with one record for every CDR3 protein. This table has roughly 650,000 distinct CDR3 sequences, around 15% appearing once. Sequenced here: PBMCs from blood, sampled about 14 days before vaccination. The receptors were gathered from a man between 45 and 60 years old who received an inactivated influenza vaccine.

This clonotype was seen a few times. CDR3 residues: CASSPRTRGFNEQFF. In nucleotides, the CDR3 is TGTGCCAGCAGCCCCCGGACTCGGGGATTCAATGAGCAGTTCTTC. The genes are TRBV5-6 and TRBJ2-1, with a possible D match to TRBD2 (5 bases). The CDR3 extends over 15 amino acids. V shed 4 bases and J shed 6 bases, with 17 bases lying between them. Germline CDR1 is SGHDT and CDR2 is YYEEEE. Supplemented by reference TRBV5-6 and TRBJ2-1, the full variable domain reads DAGVTQSPTHLIKTRGQQVTLRCSPKSGHDTVSWYQQALGQGPQFIFQYYEEEERQRGNFPDRFSGHQFPNYSSELNVNALLLGDSALYLCASSPRTRGFNEQFFGPGTRLTVL.

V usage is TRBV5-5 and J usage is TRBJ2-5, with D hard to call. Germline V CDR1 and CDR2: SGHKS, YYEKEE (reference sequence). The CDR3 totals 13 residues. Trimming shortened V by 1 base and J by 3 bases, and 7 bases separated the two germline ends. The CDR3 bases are TGTGCCAGCAGCTTGATGGGGAAAGAGACCCAGTACTTC. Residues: CASSLMGKETQYF.

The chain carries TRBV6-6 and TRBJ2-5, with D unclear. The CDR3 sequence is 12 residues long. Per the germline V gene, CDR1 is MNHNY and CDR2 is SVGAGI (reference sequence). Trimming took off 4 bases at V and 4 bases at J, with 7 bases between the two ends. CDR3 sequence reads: CASSWTRETQYF. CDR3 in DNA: TGTGCCAGCAGTTGGACCCGAGAGACCCAGTACTTC.

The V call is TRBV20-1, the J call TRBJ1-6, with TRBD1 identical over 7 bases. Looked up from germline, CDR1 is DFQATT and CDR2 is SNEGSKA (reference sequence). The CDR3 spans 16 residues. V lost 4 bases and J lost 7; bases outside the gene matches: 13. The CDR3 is CSATPNRGGRNSPLHF. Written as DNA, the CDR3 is TGCAGTGCTACTCCTAACAGGGGAGGGAGGAATTCACCCCTCCACTTT.

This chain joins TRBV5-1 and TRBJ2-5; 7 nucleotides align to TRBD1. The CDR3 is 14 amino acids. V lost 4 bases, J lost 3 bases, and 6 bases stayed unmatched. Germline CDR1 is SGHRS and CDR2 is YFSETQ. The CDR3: CASSEGTAKETQYF. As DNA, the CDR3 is TGCGCCAGCAGCGAAGGGACAGCCAAAGAGACCCAGTACTTC.

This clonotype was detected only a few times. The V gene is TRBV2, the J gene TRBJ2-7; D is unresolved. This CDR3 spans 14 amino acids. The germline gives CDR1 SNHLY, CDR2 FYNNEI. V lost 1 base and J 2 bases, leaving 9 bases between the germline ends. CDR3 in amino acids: CASSEVPSPYEQYF. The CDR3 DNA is TGTGCCAGCAGTGAAGTGCCCAGTCCCTACGAGCAGTACTTC.

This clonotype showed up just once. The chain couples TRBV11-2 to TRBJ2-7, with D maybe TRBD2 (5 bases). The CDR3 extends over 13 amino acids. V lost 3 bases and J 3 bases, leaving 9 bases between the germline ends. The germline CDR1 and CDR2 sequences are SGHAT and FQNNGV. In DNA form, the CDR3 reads TGTGCCAGCAGCTTCGACGGGGACTACGAGCAGTACTTC. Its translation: CASSFDGDYEQYF.

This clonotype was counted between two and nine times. The CDR3 DNA is TGTGCCAGCAGCTTAGCGTGGGGCACAGATACGCAGTATTTT. This codes for CASSLAWGTDTQYF. V is TRBV6-2 or TRBV6-3 and J is TRBJ2-3, with a tentative D call TRBD2 (5 bases). Germline V CDR1 and CDR2: MNHEY, SVGEGT. CDR3 length: 14 residues. Trimming left V 6 bases short and J 1 base short, with 11 bases between.

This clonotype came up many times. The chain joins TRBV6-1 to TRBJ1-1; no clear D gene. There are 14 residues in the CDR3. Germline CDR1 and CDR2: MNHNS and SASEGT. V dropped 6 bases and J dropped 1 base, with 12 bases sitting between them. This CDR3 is CASSPTVSNTEAFF. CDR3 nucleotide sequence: TGTGCCAGCAGCCCTACGGTTTCGAACACTGAAGCTTTCTTT.

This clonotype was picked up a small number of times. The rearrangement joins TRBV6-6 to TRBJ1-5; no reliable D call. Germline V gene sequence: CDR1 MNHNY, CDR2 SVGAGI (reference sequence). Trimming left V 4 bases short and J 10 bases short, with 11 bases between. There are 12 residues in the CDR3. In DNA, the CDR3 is TGTGCCAGCAGTTCACCGAACGTACCCCAGCATTTT. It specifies CASSSPNVPQHF.

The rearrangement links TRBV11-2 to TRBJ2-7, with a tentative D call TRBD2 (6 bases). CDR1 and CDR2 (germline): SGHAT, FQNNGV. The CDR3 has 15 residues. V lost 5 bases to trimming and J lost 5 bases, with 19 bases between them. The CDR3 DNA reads TGTGCCAGCAGCCCTCGGGAGCCCAACCGGGACGAGCAGTACTTC. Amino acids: CASSPREPNRDEQYF. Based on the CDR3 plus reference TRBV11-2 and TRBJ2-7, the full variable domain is EAGVAQSPRYKIIEKRQSVAFWCNPISGHATLYWYQQILGQGPKLLIQFQNNGVVDDSQLPKDRFSAERLKGVDSTLKIQPAKLEDSAVYLCASSPREPNRDEQYFGPGTRLTVT.

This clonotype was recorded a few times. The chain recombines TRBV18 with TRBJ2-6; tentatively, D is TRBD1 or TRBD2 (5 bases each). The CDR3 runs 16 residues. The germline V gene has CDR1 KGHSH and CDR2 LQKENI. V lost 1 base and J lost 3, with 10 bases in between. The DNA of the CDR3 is TGTGCCAGCTCACCACGGGGGACCTTTGGGGCCAACGTCCTGACTTTC. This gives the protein CASSPRGTFGANVLTF.

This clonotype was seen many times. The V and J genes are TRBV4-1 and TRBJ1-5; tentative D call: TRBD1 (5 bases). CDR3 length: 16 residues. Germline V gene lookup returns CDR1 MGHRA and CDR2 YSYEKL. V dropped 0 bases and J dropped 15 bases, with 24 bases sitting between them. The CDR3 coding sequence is TGCGCCAGCAGCCAAGATGAAGGAAAAACGTTGCAGGGCAGGCATTTT. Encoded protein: CASSQDEGKTLQGRHF.

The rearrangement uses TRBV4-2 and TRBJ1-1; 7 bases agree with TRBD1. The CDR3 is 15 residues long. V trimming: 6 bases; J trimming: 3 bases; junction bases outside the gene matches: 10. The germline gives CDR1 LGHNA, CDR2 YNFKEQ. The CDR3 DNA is TGTGCCAGCAGTCCAGGGGGGGGGCGCGACACTGAAGCTTTCTTT. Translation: CASSPGGGRDTEAFF.

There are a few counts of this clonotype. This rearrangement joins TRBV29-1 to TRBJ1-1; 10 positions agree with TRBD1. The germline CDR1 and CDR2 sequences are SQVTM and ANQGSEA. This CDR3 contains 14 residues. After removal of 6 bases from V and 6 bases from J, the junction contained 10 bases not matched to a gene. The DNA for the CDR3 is TGCAGCGTCTGGGACAGGGGAATCGGGGCTGAAGCTTTCTTT. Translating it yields CSVWDRGIGAEAFF.

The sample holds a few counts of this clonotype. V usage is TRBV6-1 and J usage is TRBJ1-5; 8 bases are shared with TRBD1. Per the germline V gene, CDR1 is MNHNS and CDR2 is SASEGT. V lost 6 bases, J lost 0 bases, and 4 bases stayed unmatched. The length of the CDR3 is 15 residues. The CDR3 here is CASRLTGVSNQPQHF. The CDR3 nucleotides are TGTGCCAGCAGATTGACAGGGGTTAGCAATCAGCCCCAGCATTTT.

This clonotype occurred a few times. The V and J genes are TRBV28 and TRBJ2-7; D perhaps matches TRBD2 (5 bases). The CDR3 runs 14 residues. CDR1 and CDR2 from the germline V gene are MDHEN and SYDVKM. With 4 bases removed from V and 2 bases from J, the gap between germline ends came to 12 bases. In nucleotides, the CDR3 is TGTGCCAGCAGTTCCGGGGATAAGACCTACGAGCAGTACTTC. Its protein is CASSSGDKTYEQYF.

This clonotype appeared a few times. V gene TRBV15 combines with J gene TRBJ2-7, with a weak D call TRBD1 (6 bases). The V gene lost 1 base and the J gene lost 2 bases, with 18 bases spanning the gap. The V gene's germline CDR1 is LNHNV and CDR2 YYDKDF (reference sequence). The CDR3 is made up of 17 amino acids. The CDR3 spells CATSRGSRQGSPYEQYF. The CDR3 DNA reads TGTGCCACCAGCAGAGGTTCCAGGCAGGGGAGTCCCTACGAGCAGTACTTC.

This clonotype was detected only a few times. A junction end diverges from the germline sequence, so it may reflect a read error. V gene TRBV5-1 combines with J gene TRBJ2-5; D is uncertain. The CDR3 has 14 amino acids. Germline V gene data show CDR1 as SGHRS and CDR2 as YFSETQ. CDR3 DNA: TGTGCCAGCTCACCAGGCACACCTCAAGAGACCCAGTACTTC. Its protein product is CASSPGTPQETQYF.

The CDR3: CASSFGLAGVETQYF. The CDR3, as DNA: TGTGCCAGCAGCTTTGGTCTAGCGGGGGTTGAGACCCAGTACTTC. This sequence joins TRBV5-5 and TRBJ2-5; 10 nucleotides align to TRBD2. The CDR3 is made up of 15 amino acids. The junction had 6 bases not matched to a gene; V was cut back by 2 bases and J by 5 bases. Germline CDR1 SGHKS, CDR2 YYEKEE (reference sequence).

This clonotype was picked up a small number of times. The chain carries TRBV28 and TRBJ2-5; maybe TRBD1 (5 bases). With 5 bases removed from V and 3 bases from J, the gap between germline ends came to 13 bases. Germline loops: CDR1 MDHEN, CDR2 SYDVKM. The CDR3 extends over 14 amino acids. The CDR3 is CASSPSGREETQYF. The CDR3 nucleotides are TGTGCCAGCAGTCCATCGGGCAGGGAAGAGACCCAGTACTTC.

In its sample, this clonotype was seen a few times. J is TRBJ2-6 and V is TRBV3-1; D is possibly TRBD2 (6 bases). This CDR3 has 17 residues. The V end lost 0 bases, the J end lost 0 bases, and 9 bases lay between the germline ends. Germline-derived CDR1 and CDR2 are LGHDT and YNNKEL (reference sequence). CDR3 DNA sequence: TGTGCCAGCAGCCAAGACCCGCGGGACTCTGGGGCCAACGTCCTGACTTTC. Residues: CASSQDPRDSGANVLTF.

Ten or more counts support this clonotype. CDR3: CASTPGGNRVAGELFF. CDR3 DNA: TGTGCCAGCACCCCCGGCGGTAACAGGGTCGCCGGGGAGCTGTTTTTT. The chain employs TRBV5-6 and TRBJ2-2; a possible D gene is TRBD1 (6 bases). CDR1 and CDR2 (germline): SGHDT, YYEEEE. The CDR3 is made up of 16 amino acids. V was trimmed by 6 bases and J by 6 bases, leaving 21 bases between them.

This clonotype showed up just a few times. The CDR3 loop is CASSTDGRYTEAFF. CDR3 nucleotides: TGTGCCAGCAGCACCGACGGACGATACACTGAAGCTTTCTTT. The rearrangement links TRBV7-3 to TRBJ1-1; no firm D call. The V gene lost 5 bases and the J gene lost 3 bases, with 13 bases spanning the gap. CDR3 size: 14 residues. Germline lookup yields CDR1 SGHTA and CDR2 FQGTGA.

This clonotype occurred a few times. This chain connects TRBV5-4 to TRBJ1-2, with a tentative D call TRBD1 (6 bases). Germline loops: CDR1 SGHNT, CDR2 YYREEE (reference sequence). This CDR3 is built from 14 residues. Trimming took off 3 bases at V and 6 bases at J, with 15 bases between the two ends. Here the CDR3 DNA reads TGTGCCAGCAGCTCGGCCGGGGGCGCGGATGGCTACACCTTC. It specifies CASSSAGGADGYTF.

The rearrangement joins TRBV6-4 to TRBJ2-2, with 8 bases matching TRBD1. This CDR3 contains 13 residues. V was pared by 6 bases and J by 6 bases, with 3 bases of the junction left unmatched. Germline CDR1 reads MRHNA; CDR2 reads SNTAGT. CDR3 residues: CASREQGAGELFF. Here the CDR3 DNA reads TGTGCCAGCAGAGAACAGGGGGCCGGGGAGCTGTTTTTT.

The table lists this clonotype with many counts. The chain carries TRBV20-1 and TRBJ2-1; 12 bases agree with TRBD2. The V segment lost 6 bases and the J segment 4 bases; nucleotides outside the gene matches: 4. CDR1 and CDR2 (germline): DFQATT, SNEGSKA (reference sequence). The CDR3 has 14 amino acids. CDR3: CSAAGLAGYNEQFF. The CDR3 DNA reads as TGCAGTGCAGCCGGACTAGCGGGATACAATGAGCAGTTCTTC.